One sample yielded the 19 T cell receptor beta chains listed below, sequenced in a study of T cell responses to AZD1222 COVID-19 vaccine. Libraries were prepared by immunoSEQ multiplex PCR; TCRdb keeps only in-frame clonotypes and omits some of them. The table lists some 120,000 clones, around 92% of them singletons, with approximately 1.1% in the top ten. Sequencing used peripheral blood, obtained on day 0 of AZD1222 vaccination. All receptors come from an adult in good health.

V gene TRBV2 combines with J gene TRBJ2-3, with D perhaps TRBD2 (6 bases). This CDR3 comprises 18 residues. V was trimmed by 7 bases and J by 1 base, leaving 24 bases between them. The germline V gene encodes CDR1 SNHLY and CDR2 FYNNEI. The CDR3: CASTRGPGLSSGTDTQYF. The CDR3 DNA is TGTGCCAGCACCCGCGGCCCGGGACTTTCATCGGGCACAGATACGCAGTATTTT.

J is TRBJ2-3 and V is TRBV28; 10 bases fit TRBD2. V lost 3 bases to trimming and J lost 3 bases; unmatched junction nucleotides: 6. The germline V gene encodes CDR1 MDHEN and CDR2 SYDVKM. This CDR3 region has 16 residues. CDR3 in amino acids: CASSFGQREGTDTQYF. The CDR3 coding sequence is TGTGCCAGCAGTTTTGGCCAGCGGGAGGGAACAGATACGCAGTATTTT.

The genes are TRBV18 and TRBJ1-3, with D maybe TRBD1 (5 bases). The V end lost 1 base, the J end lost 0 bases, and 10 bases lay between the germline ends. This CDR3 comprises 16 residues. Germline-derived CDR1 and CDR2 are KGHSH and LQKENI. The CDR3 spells CASSPLTDRSGNTIYF. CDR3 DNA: TGTGCCAGCTCACCACTGACAGACCGCTCTGGAAACACCATATATTTT.

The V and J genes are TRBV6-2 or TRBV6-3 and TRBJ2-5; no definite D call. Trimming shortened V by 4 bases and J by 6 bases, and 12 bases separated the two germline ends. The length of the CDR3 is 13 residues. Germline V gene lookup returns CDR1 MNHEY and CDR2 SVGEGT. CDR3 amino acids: CASSSSGEQTQYF. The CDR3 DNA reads TGTGCCAGCAGTTCCTCTGGGGAACAGACCCAGTACTTC.

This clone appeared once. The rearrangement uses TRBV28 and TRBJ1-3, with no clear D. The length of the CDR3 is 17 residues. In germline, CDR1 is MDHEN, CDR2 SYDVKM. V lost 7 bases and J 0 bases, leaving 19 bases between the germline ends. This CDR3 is CASTPSSLLGSGNTIYF. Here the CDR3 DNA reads TGTGCCAGCACCCCCTCTTCCTTATTGGGCTCTGGAAACACCATATATTTT.

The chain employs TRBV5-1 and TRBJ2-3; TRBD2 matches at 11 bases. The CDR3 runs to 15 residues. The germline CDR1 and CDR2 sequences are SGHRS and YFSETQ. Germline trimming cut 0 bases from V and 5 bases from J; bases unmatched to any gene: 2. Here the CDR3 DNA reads TGCGCCAGCAGCTTGGGGCTAGCGGGAGGAGATACGCAGTATTTT. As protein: CASSLGLAGGDTQYF.

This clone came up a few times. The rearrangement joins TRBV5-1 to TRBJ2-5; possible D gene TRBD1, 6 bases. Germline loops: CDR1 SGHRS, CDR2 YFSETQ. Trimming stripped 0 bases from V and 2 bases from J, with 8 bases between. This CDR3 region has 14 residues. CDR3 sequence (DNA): TGCGCCAGCAGCTTGGGGGACACACAAGAGACCCAGTACTTC. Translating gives CASSLGDTQETQYF. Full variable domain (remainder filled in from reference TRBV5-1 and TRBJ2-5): KAGVTQTPRYLIKTRGQQVTLSCSPISGHRSVSWYQQTPGQGLQFLFEYFSETQRNKGNFPGRFSGRQFSNSRSEMNVSTLELGDSALYLCASSLGDTQETQYFGPGTRLLVL.

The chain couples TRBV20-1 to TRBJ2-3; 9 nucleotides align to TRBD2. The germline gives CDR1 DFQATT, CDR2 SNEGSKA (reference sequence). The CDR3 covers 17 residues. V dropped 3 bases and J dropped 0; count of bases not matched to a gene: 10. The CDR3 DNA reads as TGCAGTGCTAGTTGGGCGGGAGGGCCGAGCAGCACAGATACGCAGTATTTT. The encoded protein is CSASWAGGPSSTDTQYF.

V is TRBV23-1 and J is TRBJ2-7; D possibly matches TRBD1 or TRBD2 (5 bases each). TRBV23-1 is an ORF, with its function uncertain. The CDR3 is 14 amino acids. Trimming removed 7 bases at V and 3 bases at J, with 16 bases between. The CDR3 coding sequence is TGCGCCAGCACCGCGACAGAGGGACGCTACGAGCAGTACTTC. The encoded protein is CASTATEGRYEQYF.

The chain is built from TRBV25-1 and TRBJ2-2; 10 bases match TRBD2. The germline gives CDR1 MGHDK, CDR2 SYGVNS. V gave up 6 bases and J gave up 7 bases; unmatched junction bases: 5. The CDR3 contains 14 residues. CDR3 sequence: CASRAGTSVGELFF. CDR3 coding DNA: TGTGCCAGCAGGGCCGGGACTAGCGTCGGGGAGCTGTTTTTT.

CDR3 nucleotide sequence: TGTGCCAGCTCAACTAGCGCTCTCTACGAGCAGTACTTC. Residues: CASSTSALYEQYF. The chain uses TRBV18 and TRBJ2-7, with 7 bases matching TRBD2. Trimming at V came to 5 bases and at J to 3 bases, leaving 4 bases not matched to a gene. The germline CDR1 and CDR2 sequences are KGHSH and LQKENI. The CDR3 covers 13 residues.

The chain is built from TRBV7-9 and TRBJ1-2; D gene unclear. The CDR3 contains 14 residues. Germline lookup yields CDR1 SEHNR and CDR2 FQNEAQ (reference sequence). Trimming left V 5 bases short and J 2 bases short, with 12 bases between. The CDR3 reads CASSQMTANYGYTF. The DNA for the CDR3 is TGTGCCAGCAGCCAAATGACCGCGAACTATGGCTACACCTTC.

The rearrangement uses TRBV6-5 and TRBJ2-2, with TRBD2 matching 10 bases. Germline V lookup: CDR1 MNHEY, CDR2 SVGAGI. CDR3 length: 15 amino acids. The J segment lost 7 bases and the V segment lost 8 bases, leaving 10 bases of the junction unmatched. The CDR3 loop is CASRRASGSGGELFF. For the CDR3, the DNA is TGTGCCAGCCGGCGGGCTAGCGGGAGTGGCGGGGAGCTGTTTTTT.

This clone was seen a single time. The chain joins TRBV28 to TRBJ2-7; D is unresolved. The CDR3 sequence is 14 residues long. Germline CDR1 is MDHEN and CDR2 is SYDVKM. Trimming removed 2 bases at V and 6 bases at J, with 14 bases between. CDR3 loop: CASSLGPTGGEQYF. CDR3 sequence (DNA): TGTGCCAGCAGTTTAGGGCCTACGGGCGGCGAGCAGTACTTC.

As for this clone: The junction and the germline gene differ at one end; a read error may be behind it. For the CDR3, the DNA is TGTGCCAGCAGCGCGGGACAGGGCCATTACGGGCAGTACTTC. It codes for CASSAGQGHYGQYF. V is TRBV9 and J is TRBJ2-7; 9 positions match TRBD1. The CDR3 length is 14 residues. Per the germline V gene, CDR1 is SGDLS and CDR2 is YYNGEE.

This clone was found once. The CDR3 DNA reads TGCGCCAGCAGCTTTTCTGGGACAGGGGGTCACTATGGCTACACCTTC. Its translation: CASSFSGTGGHYGYTF. This chain uses TRBV5-1 with TRBJ1-2; 11 nucleotides align to TRBD1. The CDR3 length is 16 residues. The junction had 6 bases not matched to a gene; V was cut back by 2 bases and J by 3 bases. Germline V gives CDR1 SGHRS, CDR2 YFSETQ.

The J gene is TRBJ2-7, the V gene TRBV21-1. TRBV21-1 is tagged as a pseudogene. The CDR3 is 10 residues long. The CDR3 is CASSQGEQYF. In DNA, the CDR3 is TGTGCCAGCAGCCAAGGGGAGCAGTACTTC.

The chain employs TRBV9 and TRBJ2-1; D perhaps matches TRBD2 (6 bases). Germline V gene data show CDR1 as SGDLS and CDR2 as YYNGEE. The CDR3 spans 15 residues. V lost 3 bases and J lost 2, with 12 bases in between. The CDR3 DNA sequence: TGTGCCAGCAGCGGGAGCGGACTACCCTACAATGAGCAGTTCTTC. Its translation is CASSGSGLPYNEQFF.

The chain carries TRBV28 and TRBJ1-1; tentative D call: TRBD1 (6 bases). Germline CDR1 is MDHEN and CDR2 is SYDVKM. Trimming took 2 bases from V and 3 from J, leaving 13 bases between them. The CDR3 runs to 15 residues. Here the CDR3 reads CASSLGPGAYTEAFF. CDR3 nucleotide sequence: TGTGCCAGCAGTTTAGGGCCAGGGGCGTACACTGAAGCTTTCTTT.